A selection of T cell receptor beta chains follows, all from one sample in a study of T cells in Graves' hyperthyroidism and ophthalmopathy. Via MiXCR, TCRdb re-called the multiplex PCR reads, giving one row per CDR3 protein. The sample has roughly 700,000 distinct CDR3 sequences, around 40% seen once; the top ten hold less than 40%. Sample: blood. These receptors originate from a woman aged 40 to 50 with Graves' hyperthyroidism. CDR3s include the opening cysteine and the closing phenylalanine or tryptophan.

J gene | V gene | CDR3 protein
TRBJ2-5 | TRBV12-3/TRBV12-4 | CASTHGETQYF
TRBJ2-5 | TRBV5-4 | CASSRDQGWGETQYF
TRBJ1-1 | TRBV19 | CASSLRQNSAEAFF
TRBJ1-2 | TRBV12-3/TRBV12-4 | CASSRTGGINYGYTF
TRBJ2-7 | TRBV29-1 | CSVGLHAANEQYF
TRBJ1-1 | TRBV20-1 | CSAFNRVLNTEAFF
TRBJ1-1 | TRBV7-3 | CASSSGGQNTEAFF
TRBJ1-2 | TRBV19 | CASLTGGFGGYTF
TRBJ1-4 | TRBV5-1 | CASSYRTGGNEKLFF
TRBJ2-7 | TRBV3-1 | CASTETTDSYEQYF
TRBJ2-2 | TRBV12-3/TRBV12-4 | CASSPGQSLDGLFF
TRBJ1-6 | TRBV7-9 | CASSLPGGPLHF
TRBJ1-5 | TRBV6-5 | CASRRTGGVVPQHF
TRBJ2-2 | TRBV20-1 | CSARDRMAWGRAVTGELFF
TRBJ1-4 | TRBV10-3 | CAISETGAGTNEKLFF
TRBJ2-5 | TRBV20-1 | CSARVRGLRAGKETQYF
TRBJ1-2 | TRBV11-2 | CASSPTPGPGVRGYTF
TRBJ1-3 | TRBV2 | CASSEAGGNTIYF
TRBJ2-7 | TRBV20-1 | CSASKLAGVYEQYF
TRBJ1-5 | TRBV16 | CASSQQGQPQHF
TRBJ1-4 | TRBV15 | CATSRGKQWIGEKLFF
TRBJ2-2 | TRBV7-9 | CASSPEAGTSGGSLFF
TRBJ1-2 | TRBV6-5 | CASSLRATGLIYGYTF
TRBJ1-2 | TRBV24-1 | CATSATDYGYTF
TRBJ2-5 | TRBV2 | CASRETSGSQETQYF
TRBJ2-7 | TRBV11-2 | CASTSGEWLYEQYF
TRBJ1-5 | TRBV10-3 | CAISDQGGSAGQPQHF
TRBJ1-2 | TRBV10-3 | CAALPGTDYGYTF
TRBJ1-2 | TRBV25-1 | CASGDGQLNYGYTF
TRBJ2-5 | TRBV6-5 | CASRRTRGREETQYF
TRBJ2-3 | TRBV7-9 | CASSFASATDTQYF
TRBJ1-2 | TRBV24-1 | CATSDFRQAYGYTF
TRBJ1-5 | TRBV19 | CPSRIRGTGQPQHF
. | TRBV2 | CASSREGVNIQYF
TRBJ1-2 | TRBV9 | CASSVDYTGGYGYTF
TRBJ1-1 | TRBV11-2 | CASSLAGRGEGTEAFF
TRBJ1-3 | TRBV6-5 | CASSPLQGRNTIYF
TRBJ2-5 | TRBV4-1 | CASSQVGQETQYF
TRBJ1-1 | TRBV6-5 | CASSEEGRGTEAFF
TRBJ1-3 | TRBV10-3 | CAISRVSGNTIYF
TRBJ1-1 | TRBV19 | CASSIGTANTEAFF
TRBJ1-1 | TRBV7-9 | CASSGGSGWAEAFF
TRBJ1-4 | TRBV20-1 | CSATSTGKNEKLFF
TRBJ1-3 | TRBV7-9 | CASAAGSSSGNTIYF
TRBJ2-7 | TRBV4-3 | CASSQEWDRKREQYF
TRBJ2-7 | TRBV28 | CASRVAGSYEQYF
TRBJ1-2 | TRBV20-1 | CSAHLNYGYTF
TRBJ1-4 | TRBV29-1 | CSVVAGVGNEKLFF
TRBJ2-7 | TRBV7-2 | CASSGTSGSNEQYF
TRBJ1-2 | TRBV12-3/TRBV12-4 | CASSLMDRGREYTF
TRBJ2-2 | TRBV15 | CATNWVGNGELFF
TRBJ2-5 | TRBV7-9 | CASSWGLAGGPETQYF
TRBJ1-5 | TRBV10-3 | CAISDKDGNQPQHF
TRBJ2-7 | TRBV10-3 | CAISDSSYEQYF
TRBJ1-5 | TRBV20-1 | CSAQGANSNQPQHF
TRBJ1-1 | TRBV6-8 | CASSLWRRFF
TRBJ2-7 | TRBV20-1 | CSAIEGKGSYEQYF
TRBJ2-6 | TRBV4-3 | CASSQEGNGGGANVLTF